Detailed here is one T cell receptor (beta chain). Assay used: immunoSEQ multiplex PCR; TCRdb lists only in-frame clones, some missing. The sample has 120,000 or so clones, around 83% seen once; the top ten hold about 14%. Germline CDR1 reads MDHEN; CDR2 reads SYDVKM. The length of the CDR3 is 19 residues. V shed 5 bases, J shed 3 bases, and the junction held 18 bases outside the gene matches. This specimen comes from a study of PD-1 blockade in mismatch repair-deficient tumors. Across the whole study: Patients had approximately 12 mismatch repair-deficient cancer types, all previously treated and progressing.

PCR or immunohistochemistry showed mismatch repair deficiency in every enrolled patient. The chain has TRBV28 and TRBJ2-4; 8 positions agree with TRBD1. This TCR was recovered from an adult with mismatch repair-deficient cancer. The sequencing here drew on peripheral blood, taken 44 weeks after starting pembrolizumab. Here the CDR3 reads CASSLLLSLDREVKNIQYF. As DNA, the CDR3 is TGTGCCAGCAGTCTACTACTCTCCCTGGACAGGGAGGTCAAAAACATTCAGTACTTC.